The rows below give T cell receptor beta chains drawn from one sample of a study of blood T cells in healthy people across ages. TCRdb re-analysed the 5' RACE reads in MiXCR, keeping a single row per CDR3 protein. The sample contains 1 million or so distinct CDR3 sequences, 40% to 50% of which appear only once. What was sequenced was blood. Receptor source: a woman aged 55-70 years in good health. Each CDR3 is given with its conserved first and last residue. Each record gives: J gene, clone size, D gene, V gene, CDR3 DNA, CDR3 protein. A D gene is named only where the DNA matches it firmly. Clone size is given for some rows only: seen once, a few or many times, or a class if the clone is expanded.

>TRBJ2-1|few|TRBD2|TRBV29-1
TGCAGCGTTGAGGGGACTAGCGGGGGGTACAATGAGCAGTTCTTC
CSVEGTSGGYNEQFF
>TRBJ1-6|once|-|TRBV6-1
TGTGCCAGCTCTGGGGGGGCGGACTATAATTCACCCCTCCACTTT
CASSGGADYNSPLHF
>TRBJ2-3|-|-|TRBV27
TGTGCCACCTTAGGCGCCGGGATTACAACGCAGTATTTT
CATLGAGITTQYF
>TRBJ2-3|few|TRBD2|TRBV29-1
TGCAGCGCCCCAGGAGCGGGGATCACAGATACGCAGTATTTT
CSAPGAGITDTQYF
>TRBJ2-7|few|TRBD1|TRBV27
TGTGCCAGCAGTTTCCTGGGACAGGGAGGTCCCTACGAGCAGTACTTC
CASSFLGQGGPYEQYF
>TRBJ2-1|few|-|TRBV3-1
TGTGCCAGCAGCCAAGGGGATTCTAATGAGCAGTTCTTC
CASSQGDSNEQFF
>TRBJ1-4|few|-|TRBV10-2
TGCGCCAGCATCGGGACAACTAATGAAAAACTGTTTTTT
CASIGTTNEKLFF
>TRBJ2-1|-|-|TRBV9
TGTGCCAGCAGCGTATCCGGGACTCAAATACCGACCTCCTACAATGAGCAGTTCTTC
CASSVSGTQIPTSYNEQFF
>TRBJ1-3|-|-|TRBV5-1
TGCGCCAGCAGCCCCGCGGGCTCTGGAAACACCATATATTTT
CASSPAGSGNTIYF
>TRBJ2-1|-|TRBD2|TRBV14
TGTGCCAGCAGCCAAGAAAAGAGACTAGCGGGAGGGCCGTCCTACAATGAGCAGTTCTTC
CASSQEKRLAGGPSYNEQFF
>TRBJ2-1|-|-|TRBV6-1
TGTGCCAGCAGCCAGGGCGTTTCTGAGCAGTTCTTC
CASSQGVSEQFF
>TRBJ2-7|few|TRBD2|TRBV9
TGTGCCAGCAGCGTAAGCGGGACTACTTACGAGCAGTACTTC
CASSVSGTTYEQYF
>TRBJ1-2|-|-|TRBV12-3/TRBV12-4
TGTGCCAGCAGATTCGGGGACAAGAGGGATGGCTACACCTTC
CASRFGDKRDGYTF
>TRBJ2-5|-|-|TRBV7-8
TGTGCCAGCAGCTTAGGAGGCAGACCTCTGTACCAAGAGACCCAGTACTTC
CASSLGGRPLYQETQYF
>TRBJ2-3|-|TRBD2|TRBV7-3
TGTGCCAGCAGTAGAGTAGCGGGAGGCCCCGGAGATACGCAGTATTTT
CASSRVAGGPGDTQYF
>TRBJ2-7|few|-|TRBV29-1
TGCAGCGTTGAAGGGGGGGCCAACTCCTACGAGCAGTACTTC
CSVEGGANSYEQYF
>TRBJ2-7|once|-|TRBV27
TGTGCCAGCAGCCTCAAACCGGGATACTCCTACGAGCAGTACTTC
CASSLKPGYSYEQYF
>TRBJ1-5|-|-|TRBV6-4
TGTGCCAGCAGCGACTCGCGAGGTTATAGCAATCAGCCCCAGCATTTT
CASSDSRGYSNQPQHF
>TRBJ2-1|-|TRBD2|TRBV20-1
TGCAGTGCTAGACCTACTAGCGGGAGGCAGAATGAGCAGTTCTTC
CSARPTSGRQNEQFF
>TRBJ2-4|once|-|TRBV9
TGTGCCAGCAGCAAACAGGGAGGGGGTGGCAAAAGCATTCAGTACTTC
CASSKQGGGGKSIQYF
>TRBJ2-1|-|-|TRBV6-2/TRBV6-3
TGTGCCAGCAGCACGAGACAGGGAGGTATTCGGGATGAGCAGTTCTTC
CASSTRQGGIRDEQFF
>TRBJ2-3|few|TRBD2|TRBV5-1
TGCGCCAGCAGCTTGGAGTACGGGCTAGCGGGAGAGGGGGGCACAGATACGCAGTATTTT
CASSLEYGLAGEGGTDTQYF
>TRBJ2-1|once|TRBD2|TRBV6-6
TGTGCCAGCATTACCTTTTGGGGGGGACGCAATGAGCAGTTCTTC
CASITFWGGRNEQFF
>TRBJ1-1|few|TRBD1|TRBV10-3
TGTGCCATCAGTGGCCCGGGACAGTCCTATGAAGCTTTCTTT
CAISGPGQSYEAFF
>TRBJ2-1|-|TRBD2|TRBV4-1
TGCGCCGGCAGCCCCGGGACTAGCGGGAGCCCGGACTCTGAGCAGTTCTTC
CAGSPGTSGSPDSEQFF
>TRBJ2-7|-|TRBD1|TRBV12-3/TRBV12-4
TGTGCCAGCGGGACAGGGTTCTACGAGCAGTACTTC
CASGTGFYEQYF
>TRBJ2-3|few|TRBD2|TRBV4-2
TGTGCCAGCAGCCAAGAAAGGCGGGAGTTTAGCACAGATACGCAGTATTTT
CASSQERREFSTDTQYF
>TRBJ2-7|-|TRBD1|TRBV28
TGTGCCAGCAGGGGGGACAGGGGATTGTTCCACGAGCAGTACTTC
CASRGDRGLFHEQYF
>TRBJ2-5|few|-|TRBV6-2/TRBV6-3
TGTGCCAGCAGTTACTCACGGGGCGCGGAGACCCAGTACTTC
CASSYSRGAETQYF
>TRBJ2-5|-|-|TRBV11-2
TGTGCCAGCAGCTTAGATCCCTTCGCCTCTACAGGGTTCCCAGAGACCCAGTACTTC
CASSLDPFASTGFPETQYF
>TRBJ2-4|-|-|TRBV20-1
TGCAGTGTACGGGGCGACAAAAACATTCAGTACTTC
CSVRGDKNIQYF
>TRBJ1-2|-|-|TRBV7-9
TGTGCCAGCAGCTTAGTTGGCAGGGACGGCTACACCTTC
CASSLVGRDGYTF
>TRBJ2-7|medium-sized|TRBD2|TRBV7-9
TGTGCCAGCAGCTTAGTTGGCCAGGGACTAAGTGACGAGCAGTACTTC
CASSLVGQGLSDEQYF
>TRBJ2-5|few|-|TRBV5-6
TGTGCCAGCAGCTTGGCCCTGGGGGACCAAGAGACCCAGTACTTC
CASSLALGDQETQYF
>TRBJ2-7|-|TRBD1|TRBV14
TGTGCCAGCAGACCGGCTGGACAGGCGATTAACGAGCAGTACTTC
CASRPAGQAINEQYF
>TRBJ2-7|-|-|TRBV4-1
TGCGCCAGCAGCCAAGAGACAGGCTACGAGCAGTACTTC
CASSQETGYEQYF
>TRBJ1-1|-|-|TRBV29-1
TGCAGCGTTGCGGGGGGATCAAGGAACACTGAAGCTTTCTTT
CSVAGGSRNTEAFF
>TRBJ2-3|-|TRBD2|TRBV6-6
TGTGCCAGCAGTTATTGGGCGGGAGTAACAGATACGCAGTATTTT
CASSYWAGVTDTQYF
>TRBJ1-4|-|-|TRBV21-1
TGTGCCAGCAGCAAAAGCCCGACAGCTTGGAAGATTGAAGTCACTGCAACTAATGAAAAACTGTTTTTT
CASSKSPTAWKIEVTATNEKLFF
>TRBJ2-1|-|TRBD1|TRBV4-1
TGCGCCAGCAGCCAATTCCTCGTTACCGGGACAGGGTTTTACAATGAGCAGTTCTTC
CASSQFLVTGTGFYNEQFF
>TRBJ2-3|-|TRBD1|TRBV20-1
TGCAGTGCTACCGGGACAGGGAGCACAGATACGCAGTATTTT
CSATGTGSTDTQYF
>TRBJ2-7|few|TRBD1|TRBV20-1
TGCAGTGCTAGAGCGGGACCGGGACAGGGCTACGAGCAGTACTTC
CSARAGPGQGYEQYF
>TRBJ2-3|-|-|TRBV7-3
TGTGCCAGCAGCTTAACGTTCCCAGATACGCAGTATTTT
CASSLTFPDTQYF
>TRBJ2-7|-|TRBD1|TRBV3-1
TGTGCCAGCAGCCAAGCACAGGGGGCACCCTACGAGCAGTACTTC
CASSQAQGAPYEQYF
>TRBJ2-1|-|-|TRBV24-1
TGTGCCACCAGTGATTTGTCAGGGTCGTACAATGAGCAGTTCTTC
CATSDLSGSYNEQFF
>TRBJ1-2|many|-|TRBV7-2
TGTGCCAGCAGCCGGCCGGGGCAGGACAACTATGGCTACACCTTC
CASSRPGQDNYGYTF
>TRBJ2-3|-|-|TRBV5-1
TGCGCCAGCAGCACTCGCGCTGTCCCCCCCACAGATACGCAGTATTTT
CASSTRAVPPTDTQYF
>TRBJ2-7|-|-|TRBV3-1
TGTGCCAGCAGCCAAGCATGGGGGGACTCCTACGAGCAGTACTTC
CASSQAWGDSYEQYF
>TRBJ1-1|-|-|TRBV25-1
TGTGCCAGCAGTGACCCGGAGGGGACTAACCACCAATTCGACGCTGAAGCTTTCTTT
CASSDPEGTNHQFDAEAFF
>TRBJ2-3|-|-|TRBV7-2
TGTGCCGGCAGCTCCCTGGGTGTCACCGCAGATACGCAGTATTTT
CAGSSLGVTADTQYF
>TRBJ1-1|few|-|TRBV12-3/TRBV12-4
TGTGCCAGCGTCCTTAACCGCCGAGGCACTGAAGCTTTCTTT
CASVLNRRGTEAFF